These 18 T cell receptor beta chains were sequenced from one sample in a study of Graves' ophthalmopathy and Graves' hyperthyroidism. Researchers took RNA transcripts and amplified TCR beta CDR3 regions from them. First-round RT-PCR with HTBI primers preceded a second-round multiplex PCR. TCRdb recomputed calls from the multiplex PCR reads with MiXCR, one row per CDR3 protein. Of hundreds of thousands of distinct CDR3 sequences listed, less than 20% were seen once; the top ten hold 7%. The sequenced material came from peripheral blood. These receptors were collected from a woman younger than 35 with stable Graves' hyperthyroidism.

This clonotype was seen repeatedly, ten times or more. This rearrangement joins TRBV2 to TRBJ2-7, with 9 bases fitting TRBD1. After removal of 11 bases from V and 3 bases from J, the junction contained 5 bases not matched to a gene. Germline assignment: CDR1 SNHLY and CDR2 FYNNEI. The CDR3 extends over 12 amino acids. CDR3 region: CAGGQGYYEQYF. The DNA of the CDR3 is TGTGCCGGAGGACAGGGGTACTACGAGCAGTACTTC.

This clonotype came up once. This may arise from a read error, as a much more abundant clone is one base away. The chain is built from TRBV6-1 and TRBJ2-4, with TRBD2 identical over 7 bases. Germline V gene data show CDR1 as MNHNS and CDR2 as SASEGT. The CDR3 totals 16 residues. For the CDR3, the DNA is TGTGCCAGCTCCGACGGGAGGCTACTAGCCATAAACATTCAGTACTTC. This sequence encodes CASSDGRLLAINIQYF.

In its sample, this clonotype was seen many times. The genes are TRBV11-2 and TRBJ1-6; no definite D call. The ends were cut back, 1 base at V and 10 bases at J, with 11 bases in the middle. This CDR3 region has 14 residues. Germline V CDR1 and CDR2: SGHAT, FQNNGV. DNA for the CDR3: TGTGCCAGCAGCTTAGGAGCAGGTTTCTCACCCCTCCACTTT. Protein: CASSLGAGFSPLHF.

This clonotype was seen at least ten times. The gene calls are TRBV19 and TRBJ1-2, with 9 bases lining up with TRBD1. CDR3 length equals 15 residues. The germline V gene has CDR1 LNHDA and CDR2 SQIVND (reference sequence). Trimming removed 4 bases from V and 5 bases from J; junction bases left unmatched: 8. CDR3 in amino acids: CASSKGQGNLYGYTF. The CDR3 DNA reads TGTGCCAGTAGTAAGGGACAGGGAAACCTTTATGGCTACACCTTC. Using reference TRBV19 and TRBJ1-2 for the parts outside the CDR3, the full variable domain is DGGITQSPKYLFRKEGQNVTLSCEQNLNHDAMYWYRQDPGQGLRLIYYSQIVNDFQKGDIAEGYSVSREKKESFPLTVTSAQKNPTAFYLCASSKGQGNLYGYTFGSGTRLTVV.

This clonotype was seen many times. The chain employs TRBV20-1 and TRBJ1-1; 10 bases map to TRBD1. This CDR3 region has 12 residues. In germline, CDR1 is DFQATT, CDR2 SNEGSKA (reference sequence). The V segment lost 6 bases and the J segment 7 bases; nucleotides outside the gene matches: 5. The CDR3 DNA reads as TGCAGTGCAGGGACAGGGGCGCTTGAAGCTTTCTTT. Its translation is CSAGTGALEAFF.

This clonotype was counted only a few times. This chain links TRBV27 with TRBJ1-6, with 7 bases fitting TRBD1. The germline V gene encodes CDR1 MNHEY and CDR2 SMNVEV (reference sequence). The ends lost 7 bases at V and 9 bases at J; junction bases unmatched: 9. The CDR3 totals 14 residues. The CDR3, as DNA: TGTGCCAGCACACCAGACAGGGATACTTCACCCCTCCACTTT. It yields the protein CASTPDRDTSPLHF.

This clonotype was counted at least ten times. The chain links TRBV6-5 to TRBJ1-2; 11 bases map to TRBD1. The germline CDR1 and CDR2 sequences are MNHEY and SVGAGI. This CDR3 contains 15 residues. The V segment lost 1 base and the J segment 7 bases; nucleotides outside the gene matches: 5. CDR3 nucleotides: TGTGCCAGCAGTTACTACCGGACAGGGGGCTCTGGCTACACCTTC. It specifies CASSYYRTGGSGYTF.

CDR3 region: CASSQVGQGMGYEQYF. For the CDR3, the DNA is TGCGCCAGCAGCCAAGTCGGACAGGGGATGGGTTACGAGCAGTACTTC. V usage is TRBV4-1 and J usage is TRBJ2-7, with 9 bases lining up with TRBD1. Germline CDR1 is MGHRA and CDR2 is YSYEKL. The CDR3 runs to 16 residues. Trimming removed 1 base from V and 4 bases from J; junction bases left unmatched: 8.

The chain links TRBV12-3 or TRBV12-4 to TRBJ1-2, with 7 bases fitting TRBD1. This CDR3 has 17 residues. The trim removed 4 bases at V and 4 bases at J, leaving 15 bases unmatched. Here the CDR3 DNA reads TGTGCCAGCAGTTCCTCACCGGGACAGTCCTCTGTCTATGGCTACACCTTC. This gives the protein CASSSSPGQSSVYGYTF.

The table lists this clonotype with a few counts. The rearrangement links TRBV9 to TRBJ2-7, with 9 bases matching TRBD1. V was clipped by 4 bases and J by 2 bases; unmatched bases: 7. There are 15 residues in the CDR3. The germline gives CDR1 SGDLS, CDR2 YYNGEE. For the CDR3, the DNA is TGTGCCAGCAGCCCCCGGGACAGGGTAGCCTACGAGCAGTACTTC. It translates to CASSPRDRVAYEQYF.

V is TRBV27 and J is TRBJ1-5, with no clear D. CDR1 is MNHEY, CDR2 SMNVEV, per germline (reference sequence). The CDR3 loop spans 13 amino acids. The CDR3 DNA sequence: TGTGCTGCAGCCGTAGAATATAATCAGCCCCAGCATTTT. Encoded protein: CAAAVEYNQPQHF.

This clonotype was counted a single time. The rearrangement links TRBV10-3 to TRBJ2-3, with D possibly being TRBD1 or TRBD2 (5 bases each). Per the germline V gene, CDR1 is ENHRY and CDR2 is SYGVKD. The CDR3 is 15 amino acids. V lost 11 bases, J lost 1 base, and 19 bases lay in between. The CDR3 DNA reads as TGTGCCGGTCGCTACGGGGCGAGTGGCACAGATACGCAGTATTTT. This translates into CAGRYGASGTDTQYF.

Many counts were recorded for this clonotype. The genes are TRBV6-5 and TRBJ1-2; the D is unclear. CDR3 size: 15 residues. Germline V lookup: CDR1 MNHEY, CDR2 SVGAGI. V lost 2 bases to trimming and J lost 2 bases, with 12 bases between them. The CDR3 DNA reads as TGTGCCAGCAGTTACGCGGGTTCCCACAACTATGGCTACACCTTC. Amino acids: CASSYAGSHNYGYTF.

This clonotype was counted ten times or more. CDR3 DNA: TGCGCCAGCAGCGATCCGGGGAGTGGTGAAGCTTTCTTT. Protein: CASSDPGSGEAFF. V and J are TRBV5-1 and TRBJ1-1; D unresolved. V was clipped by 4 bases and J by 7 bases, with 14 bases between them. Germline loops: CDR1 SGHRS, CDR2 YFSETQ. The CDR3 covers 13 residues.

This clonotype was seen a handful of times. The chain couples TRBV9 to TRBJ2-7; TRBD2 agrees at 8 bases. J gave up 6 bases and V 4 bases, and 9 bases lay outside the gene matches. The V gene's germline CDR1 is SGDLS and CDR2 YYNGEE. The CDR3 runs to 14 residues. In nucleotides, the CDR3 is TGTGCCAGCAGCCCCCAAGTCGGGGGGGCCGAGCAGTACTTC. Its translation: CASSPQVGGAEQYF.

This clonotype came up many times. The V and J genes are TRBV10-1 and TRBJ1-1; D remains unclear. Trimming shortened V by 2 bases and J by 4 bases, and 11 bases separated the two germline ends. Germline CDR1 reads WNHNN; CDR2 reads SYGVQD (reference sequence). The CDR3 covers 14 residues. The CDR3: CASSESPTSTEAFF. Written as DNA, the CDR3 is TGCGCCAGCAGTGAGAGCCCCACCAGCACTGAAGCTTTCTTT.

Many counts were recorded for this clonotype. The CDR3 region is CASSYLTFLGEDGELFF. The DNA for the CDR3 is TGTGCCAGCAGTTACCTAACTTTTTTAGGGGAGGACGGGGAGCTGTTTTTT. The chain carries TRBV6-5 and TRBJ2-2; tentative D call: TRBD2 (6 bases). Germline V gives CDR1 MNHEY, CDR2 SVGAGI. Trimming took off 2 bases at V and 7 bases at J, with 20 bases between the two ends. The CDR3 loop spans 17 amino acids.

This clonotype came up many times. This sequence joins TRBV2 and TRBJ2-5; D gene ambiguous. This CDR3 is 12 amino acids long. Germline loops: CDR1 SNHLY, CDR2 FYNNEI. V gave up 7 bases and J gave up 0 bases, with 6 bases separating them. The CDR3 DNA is TGTGCCAGCACTTCGTACCAAGAGACCCAGTACTTC. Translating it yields CASTSYQETQYF.